The rows below give T cell receptor beta chains drawn from one sample of a study of identical twins. TCRdb ran MiXCR on the 5' RACE reads and lists one entry per CDR3 protein. The sample contains over 500,000 distinct CDR3 sequences, less than 25% of which appear only once. The same specimen was also included in a second study, on T cells expressing NK-cell markers.

What was sequenced was CD4+ T cells sorted from blood. The receptors originated from a woman younger than 30 in good health. Both conserved end residues are part of each CDR3. Each record gives: V gene, J gene, CDR3 length, CDR3 protein.

TRBV25-1,TRBJ1-4,15,CASSARDRGNEKLFF
TRBV12-3/TRBV12-4,TRBJ2-1,15,CASSLGRGPYNEQFF
TRBV3-1,TRBJ2-1,11,CASRRSNEQFF
TRBV27,TRBJ1-2,13,CASSPNGFYGYTF
TRBV9,TRBJ2-3,14,CASGKRPNTDTQYF
TRBV12-3/TRBV12-4,TRBJ2-7,15,CASSIAGASSYEQYF
TRBV27,TRBJ2-1,15,CASSPQRTQGAEQFF
TRBV9,TRBJ1-2,13,CASSVGTVYGYTF
TRBV7-2,TRBJ1-5,14,CASSERAGDQPQHF
TRBV5-6,TRBJ2-3,14,CASSIEGSTDTQYF
TRBV6-5,TRBJ2-5,14,CASSLQAFQETQYF
TRBV11-1,TRBJ2-1,18,CASTYQLLTGASDNEQFF
TRBV7-3,TRBJ2-6,15,CASTGGFPGANVLTF
TRBV10-3,TRBJ1-5,15,CAISESGRDGQPQHF
TRBV5-1,TRBJ2-5,13,CASTQEGQETQYF
TRBV29-1,TRBJ2-6,16,CSVRGTGSSGANVLTF
TRBV27,TRBJ2-6,15,CASSSFSSGANVLTF
TRBV27,TRBJ2-6,15,CASGPHLSGANVLTF
TRBV7-2,TRBJ2-1,14,CASSSSGTSGKQFF
TRBV20-1,TRBJ2-7,15,CSSHRGKTQFNEQYF
TRBV15,TRBJ2-6,14,CATSRDWGANVLTF
TRBV4-1,TRBJ2-2,16,CASSQSTDGWAGELFF
TRBV9,TRBJ2-1,16,CASSRQTSGGVGEQFF
TRBV6-2/TRBV6-3,TRBJ2-7,20,CASSYGSGAPGDSGSYEQYF
TRBV7-2,TRBJ2-2,17,CASSSIRGTSGTGELFF
TRBV5-1,TRBJ2-7,13,CASSPGQNYEQYF
TRBV12-3/TRBV12-4,TRBJ2-3,14,CASSPGGLLDTQYF
TRBV7-2,TRBJ2-1,12,CASSLVMREQFF
TRBV20-1,TRBJ1-2,14,CSAQESGGRWGYTF
TRBV20-1,TRBJ2-7,14,CSARDIQYSYEQYF
TRBV6-1,TRBJ2-1,15,CASTSLGLNYNEQFF
TRBV9,TRBJ2-3,15,CASSAKQAHTDTQYF
TRBV20-1,TRBJ1-1,13,CSASVQGNTEAFF
TRBV7-6,TRBJ2-4,17,CASSLIDLGSGSDIQYF
TRBV7-3,TRBJ2-2,14,CASSLTGKAGELFF
TRBV27,TRBJ2-1,11,CATKIYNEQFF
TRBV29-1,TRBJ2-3,14,CSKEQGDGTDTQYF
TRBV5-1,TRBJ2-7,13,CASSVGQGNEQYF
TRBV7-2,TRBJ1-2,15,CASSLMTGDRGGYTF
TRBV28,TRBJ1-5,14,CASSLGGVGGPQHF
TRBV12-3/TRBV12-4,TRBJ2-3,14,CASSFQGGTDTQYF
TRBV20-1,TRBJ2-7,14,CSATRGPPTYEQYF
TRBV27,TRBJ1-1,13,CASSSFRETEAFF
TRBV7-9,TRBJ2-1,14,CASSGRDRYNEQFF
TRBV6-2/TRBV6-3,TRBJ1-2,15,CASSQTDGYNYGYTF
TRBV10-2,TRBJ1-1,16,CASGRRLGQRHAEAFF
TRBV7-2,TRBJ1-1,13,CASSFVGDTEAFF
TRBV27,TRBJ2-5,14,CASSLSGLVGTQYF
TRBV29-1,TRBJ2-1,13,CSARTGNYNEQFF
TRBV3-1,TRBJ2-7,17,CASSQEGSTIFNYEQYF
TRBV7-9,TRBJ2-1,12,CASSSVSSGQFF
TRBV20-1,TRBJ2-3,15,CSARIGGPEANTQYF
TRBV3-1,TRBJ2-2,15,CASSQDPLSSGELFF
TRBV5-1,TRBJ2-6,17,CASSLAATSSGANVLTF